Listed below are T cell receptor beta chains from one sample, sequenced in a study of shared clonotypes between healthy human individuals. Measured with immunoSEQ multiplex PCR; TCRdb has only the in-frame clones, and not every one. Here the sample spans 1.4 million to 1.5 million clones, roughly 96% being singletons. The sample consisted of naive CD4+ T cells sorted from blood. The receptors derive from a man aged 25-45 years in good health. Both conserved end residues are part of each CDR3. Fields, in order: J gene, clone size, D gene, V gene, CDR3 protein, CDR3 DNA. The D gene is left open where the match is weak. Only part of the rows carry a size: once, few, many, or a class if the clone is expanded.

J: TRBJ1-5
size: .
D: .
V: TRBV18
CDR3: CASSPFQGHNQPQHF
DNA: TGTGCCAGCTCACCCTTTCAGGGACACAATCAGCCCCAGCATTTT

J: TRBJ2-7
size: .
D: .
V: TRBV5-6
CDR3: CASTPSSSRGTYEQYF
DNA: TGTGCCAGCACCCCCTCATCTAGTAGAGGGACCTACGAGCAGTACTTC

J: TRBJ2-1
size: .
D: TRBD2
V: TRBV19
CDR3: CASSKIGGSYNEQFF
DNA: TGTGCCAGTAGTAAGATCGGGGGGTCCTACAATGAGCAGTTCTTC

J: TRBJ1-4
size: few
D: TRBD1
V: TRBV5-1
CDR3: CASSLGTGNEKLFF
DNA: TGCGCCAGCAGCTTGGGGACAGGGAATGAAAAACTGTTTTTT

J: TRBJ1-2
size: .
D: TRBD1
V: TRBV6-1
CDR3: CASRDSQGAGYGYTF
DNA: TGTGCCAGCAGAGATTCCCAGGGGGCTGGCTATGGCTACACCTTC

J: TRBJ1-2
size: .
D: TRBD1
V: TRBV7-4
CDR3: CASSGRTGVNYGYTF
DNA: TGTGCCAGCAGCGGGCGGACAGGGGTTAACTATGGCTACACCTTC

J: TRBJ2-1
size: .
D: TRBD2
V: TRBV2
CDR3: CASGLAANNEQFF
DNA: TGTGCCAGCGGGCTAGCGGCCAACAATGAGCAGTTCTTC

J: TRBJ1-1
size: .
D: .
V: TRBV18
CDR3: CASFRDSVTEAFF
DNA: TGTGCCAGCTTCAGGGACTCGGTCACTGAAGCTTTCTTT

J: TRBJ2-1
size: .
D: .
V: TRBV7-9
CDR3: CAPGTGTYNEQFF
DNA: TGTGCCCCCGGGACGGGAACCTACAATGAGCAGTTCTTC

J: TRBJ2-1
size: .
D: .
V: TRBV9
CDR3: CASSVSGVGILNEQFF
DNA: TGTGCCAGCAGCGTATCCGGGGTGGGTATTCTCAATGAGCAGTTCTTC

J: TRBJ1-3
size: .
D: .
V: TRBV5-1
CDR3: CASSLESILSGNTIYF
DNA: TGCGCCAGCAGCTTGGAGTCGATCCTCTCTGGAAACACCATATATTTT

J: TRBJ2-5
size: .
D: TRBD2
V: TRBV9
CDR3: CASSRSAGDQETQYF
DNA: TGTGCCAGCAGCAGGTCAGCGGGAGACCAAGAGACCCAGTACTTC

J: TRBJ1-1
size: .
D: .
V: TRBV5-8
CDR3: CASSRQGLNTEAFF
DNA: TGTGCCAGCAGCCGCCAGGGCTTGAACACTGAAGCTTTCTTT

J: TRBJ2-3
size: .
D: .
V: TRBV2
CDR3: CASSEEGVGTDTQYF
DNA: TGTGCCAGCAGTGAAGAAGGGGTGGGCACAGATACGCAGTATTTT

J: TRBJ2-7
size: .
D: TRBD1
V: TRBV18
CDR3: CASSPMGQAAPYEQYF
DNA: TGTGCCAGCTCACCGATGGGACAGGCAGCACCCTACGAGCAGTACTTC

J: TRBJ2-7
size: .
D: .
V: TRBV7-2
CDR3: CASSLGVLLNEQYF
DNA: TGTGCCAGCAGCTTAGGGGTACTCCTGAACGAGCAGTACTTC

J: TRBJ1-4
size: .
D: .
V: TRBV6-5
CDR3: CASGRGFGEKLFF
DNA: TGTGCCAGTGGACGGGGCTTTGGCGAAAAACTGTTTTTT

J: TRBJ2-7
size: .
D: TRBD1
V: TRBV28
CDR3: CASSLRTGGRYEQYF
DNA: TGTGCCAGCAGTCTCCGGACAGGGGGTCGGTACGAGCAGTACTTC

J: TRBJ2-7
size: .
D: .
V: TRBV28
CDR3: CASSSASTGLAYEQYF
DNA: TGTGCCAGCAGCTCAGCCTCCACAGGGTTGGCCTACGAGCAGTACTTC

J: TRBJ2-2
size: .
D: .
V: TRBV5-1
CDR3: CASSILARNYRDTGELFF
DNA: TGCGCCAGCAGCATCCTTGCACGGAACTATAGGGACACCGGGGAGCTGTTTTTT

J: TRBJ2-7
size: .
D: TRBD2
V: TRBV6-5
CDR3: CASSYSLGLGYEQYF
DNA: TGTGCCAGCAGTTACTCTCTGGGACTAGGGTACGAGCAGTACTTC

J: TRBJ2-2
size: .
D: .
V: TRBV30
CDR3: CAWSVLGPPGELFF
DNA: TGTGCCTGGAGTGTTTTGGGCCCCCCCGGGGAGCTGTTTTTT

J: TRBJ2-3
size: .
D: .
V: TRBV19
CDR3: CASSYYAGSAQYF
DNA: TGTGCCAGTAGTTATTACGCTGGGTCGGCGCAGTATTTT

J: TRBJ1-2
size: once
D: .
V: TRBV19
CDR3: CASSIDHANYGYTF
DNA: TGTGCCAGTAGTATAGATCACGCTAACTATGGCTACACCTTC

J: TRBJ2-1
size: .
D: .
V: TRBV5-1
CDR3: CASSLRATSSYNEQFF
DNA: TGCGCCAGCAGCTTACGAGCCACGAGCTCCTACAATGAGCAGTTCTTC

J: TRBJ1-2
size: .
D: .
V: TRBV4-3
CDR3: CASSQSLLGLNYGYTF
DNA: TGCGCCAGCAGCCAATCCCTATTGGGACTAAACTATGGCTACACCTTC

J: TRBJ1-5
size: .
D: .
V: TRBV7-9
CDR3: CASTSSQGLGNQPQHF
DNA: TGTGCCAGCACCTCCTCCCAGGGGTTAGGCAATCAGCCCCAGCATTTT

J: TRBJ2-5
size: .
D: .
V: TRBV4-1
CDR3: CASSQEGGPTIRGTQYF
DNA: TGCGCCAGCAGCCAAGAGGGGGGGCCCACGATCAGAGGGACCCAGTACTTC

J: TRBJ2-1
size: once
D: .
V: TRBV18
CDR3: CASANGGSSYNEQFF
DNA: TGTGCCAGCGCAAATGGGGGGAGCTCCTACAATGAGCAGTTCTTC

J: TRBJ1-2
size: .
D: .
V: TRBV7-9
CDR3: CASRQQGGYTF
DNA: TGTGCCAGCAGACAACAGGGCGGCTACACCTTC

J: TRBJ2-1
size: .
D: .
V: TRBV5-1
CDR3: CASSTGTPNHNEQFF
DNA: TGCGCCAGCAGTACCGGGACCCCTAACCACAATGAGCAGTTCTTC

J: TRBJ2-7
size: .
D: .
V: TRBV10-3
CDR3: CAISENSYEQYF
DNA: TGTGCCATCAGTGAAAACAGCTACGAGCAGTACTTC

J: TRBJ2-1
size: .
D: .
V: TRBV11-2
CDR3: CASSSGAPWADEQFF
DNA: TGTGCCAGCAGCTCCGGGGCACCTTGGGCCGATGAGCAGTTCTTC

J: TRBJ2-6
size: .
D: .
V: TRBV28
CDR3: CASSLRWSSGANVLTF
DNA: TGTGCCAGCAGTTTAAGGTGGAGCTCTGGGGCCAACGTCCTGACTTTC

J: TRBJ1-4
size: .
D: TRBD1
V: TRBV6-1
CDR3: CAIQRGQPNEKLFF
DNA: TGTGCCATCCAACGGGGACAGCCTAATGAAAAACTGTTTTTT

J: TRBJ2-7
size: .
D: TRBD2
V: TRBV4-2
CDR3: CASSQDLSELAGEGYYEQYF
DNA: TGTGCCAGCAGCCAAGATCTCTCCGAACTAGCGGGAGAAGGGTACTACGAGCAGTACTTC

J: TRBJ2-7
size: .
D: TRBD2
V: TRBV14
CDR3: CASSQRLAGDYEQYF
DNA: TGTGCCAGCAGCCAACGACTAGCGGGAGACTACGAGCAGTACTTC

J: TRBJ2-2
size: .
D: .
V: TRBV2
CDR3: CASSEEFRVKSGELFF
DNA: TGTGCCAGCAGTGAAGAGTTCAGGGTGAAGAGCGGGGAGCTGTTTTTT

J: TRBJ2-1
size: .
D: .
V: TRBV5-6
CDR3: CASSQKDRPERYEQFF
DNA: TGTGCCAGCAGCCAAAAAGACCGTCCGGAGCGGTATGAGCAGTTCTTC

J: TRBJ1-2
size: .
D: .
V: TRBV4-1
CDR3: CASSQDRSGIRGYTF
DNA: TGCGCCAGCAGCCAAGATCGTTCCGGTATCCGTGGCTACACCTTC

J: TRBJ2-1
size: .
D: TRBD2
V: TRBV28
CDR3: CASRRSGSSYNEQFF
DNA: TGTGCCAGCAGACGTAGCGGGAGCTCCTACAATGAGCAGTTCTTC

J: TRBJ2-7
size: .
D: TRBD1
V: TRBV5-4
CDR3: CASSLGQGRYEQYF
DNA: TGTGCCAGCAGCCTGGGACAGGGACGGTACGAGCAGTACTTC

J: TRBJ2-3
size: .
D: .
V: TRBV7-2
CDR3: CASSPLVVAGTDTQYF
DNA: TGTGCCAGCAGCCCCCTCGTTGTAGCGGGCACAGATACGCAGTATTTT

J: TRBJ2-3
size: .
D: TRBD2
V: TRBV12-5
CDR3: CASGLSGGDTQYF
DNA: TGTGCTAGTGGTTTAAGCGGGGGGGATACGCAGTATTTT

J: TRBJ1-1
size: .
D: .
V: TRBV7-3
CDR3: CASSLRQGTVAFF
DNA: TGTGCCAGCAGCTTAAGACAAGGCACGGTAGCTTTCTTT

J: TRBJ1-2
size: .
D: .
V: TRBV4-3
CDR3: CASSQRKSQGWYGYTF
DNA: TGCGCCAGCAGCCAACGCAAATCACAGGGATGGTATGGCTACACCTTC

J: TRBJ2-2
size: .
D: .
V: TRBV7-2
CDR3: CASSAKIGTYGELFF
DNA: TGTGCCAGCAGCGCAAAAATCGGGACCTACGGGGAGCTGTTTTTT